The present TCR beta chain was sequenced within a study of T cell repertoires in cytomegalovirus infection. General study findings and limits: CMV-specific HLA-C-restricted TCR beta clonotypes dominated the ex vivo response.

This clonotype was observed a single time. Its antigen remains unknown. TCRdb re-derived calls from the reads in MiXCR, one entry per CDR3 protein. The repertoire holds around 630,000 distinct CDR3 sequences, with approximately 25% as singletons. The CDR3 contains 14 residues. Germline CDR1 and CDR2: SGHTS and YDEGEE. The V gene lost 4 bases and the J gene lost 7 bases, with 15 bases spanning the gap. This sequence originates from a human donor in good health (CMV status not recorded). Some clones in this sample may be carry-over from other donors' samples. The V call is TRBV5-8, the J call TRBJ1-5; the D is unclear. Sequences were obtained from CD8+ T cells from PBMCs. Here the CDR3 reads CASSRSERWQPQHF. The CDR3, as DNA: TGTGCCAGCAGCCGCTCTGAACGTTGGCAGCCCCAGCATTTT.